The 13 T cell receptor beta chains presented below share a single source sample, sequenced in a study of neurological immune-mediated disorders. TCRdb redid the calling of the 5' RACE reads with MiXCR, one entry per CDR3 protein. Of about 120,000 distinct CDR3 sequences listed, about 3.2% are singletons. Sequencing was performed on PBMCs. All receptors derive from a woman younger than 45 with multiple sclerosis.

This clonotype has a count of ten or more. This chain connects TRBV7-8 to TRBJ1-1, with 9 bases matching TRBD1. CDR1 is SGHVS, CDR2 FQNEAQ, per germline. This CDR3 region has 14 residues. The ends lost 8 bases at V and 5 bases at J; junction bases unmatched: 9. This CDR3 reads CASDSTGGGTEAFF. The CDR3 DNA sequence: TGTGCCAGCGACTCGACAGGGGGAGGGACTGAAGCTTTCTTT.

Details on this clonotype: A read error may explain this, as a much larger clone is one base away. The chain recombines TRBV7-6 with TRBJ2-3, with D maybe TRBD1 (5 bases). The CDR3 totals 16 residues. Germline CDR1 is SGHVS and CDR2 is FNYEAQ. V shed 1 base and J shed 6 bases, with 17 bases lying between them. The CDR3 coding sequence is TGTGCCAGCAGCTTAGTTGCGTGGGGCCGTTTGGATACGCAGTATTTT. Its translation: CASSLVAWGRLDTQYF.

This chain uses TRBV10-1 with TRBJ2-1; a possible D gene is TRBD1 (5 bases). The CDR3 totals 13 residues. The V end lost 3 bases, the J end lost 6 bases, and 9 bases lay between the germline ends. Germline-derived CDR1 and CDR2 are WNHNN and SYGVQD (reference sequence). The CDR3 nucleotides read TGCGCCAGCAGTGATCCCGACAGCAATGAGCAGTTCTTC. Protein: CASSDPDSNEQFF.

Ten or more counts support this clonotype. The chain carries TRBV6-5 and TRBJ2-2, with D uncertain. The CDR3 length is 15 residues. Germline V gene data show CDR1 as MNHEY and CDR2 as SVGAGI. V shed 6 bases and J shed 5 bases, with 16 bases lying between them. The CDR3 DNA is TGTGCCAGCAGCCCTCGCTCGCCTTCTACCGGGGAGCTGTTTTTT. This codes for CASSPRSPSTGELFF.

The table lists this clonotype with many counts. The chain couples TRBV11-2 to TRBJ1-1, with a possible D match to TRBD1 (5 bases). The CDR3 has 15 residues. The V end lost 3 bases, the J end lost 4 bases, and 15 bases lay between the germline ends. Germline V gene sequence: CDR1 SGHAT, CDR2 FQNNGV. The CDR3 reads CASSLEWGVRTEAFF. The CDR3 coding sequence is TGTGCCAGCAGCTTGGAGTGGGGGGTCCGCACTGAAGCTTTCTTT.

This clonotype was observed many times. The genes are TRBV7-2 and TRBJ2-7; 9 bases agree with TRBD1. The CDR3 is 14 residues long. Germline V lookup: CDR1 SGHTA, CDR2 FQGNSA. Trimming took 4 bases from V and 3 from J; bases not matched to a gene: 4. The CDR3 here is CASSSWTGDYEQYF. CDR3 sequence (DNA): TGTGCCAGCAGCTCCTGGACAGGGGACTACGAGCAGTACTTC. Variable domain in full (rest from reference TRBV7-2 and TRBJ2-7): GAGVSQSPSNKVTEKGKDVELRCDPISGHTALYWYRQSLGQGLEFLIYFQGNSAPDKSGLPSDRFSAERTGGSVSTLTIQRTQQEDSAVYLCASSSWTGDYEQYFGPGTRLTVT.

This clonotype has at least ten counts. The chain has TRBV27 and TRBJ1-1; tentatively, D is TRBD1 (5 bases). Germline lookup yields CDR1 MNHEY and CDR2 SMNVEV (reference sequence). Between the trimmed V and J ends, which lost 7 bases and 4 bases, there was a span of 16 bases. This CDR3 region has 14 residues. In DNA, the CDR3 is TGTGCCAGCACCCAATCCGGGGGTGGCACTGAAGCTTTCTTT. Its translation is CASTQSGGGTEAFF.

This clonotype was picked up a small number of times. This chain uses TRBV12-3 or TRBV12-4 with TRBJ1-1; D perhaps matches TRBD1 (5 bases). This CDR3 comprises 14 residues. Trimming removed 9 bases from V and 0 bases from J, with 14 bases in between. CDR3 sequence (DNA): TGTGCCAGTTTTGTGGGGCTGATGAACACTGAAGCTTTCTTT. Translation: CASFVGLMNTEAFF.

At least ten counts were recorded for this clonotype. This chain connects TRBV20-1 to TRBJ2-1; D is unresolved. The germline V gene encodes CDR1 DFQATT and CDR2 SNEGSKA (reference sequence). There are 11 residues in the CDR3. Trimming removed 6 bases at V and 8 bases at J, with 11 bases between. CDR3 nucleotide sequence: TGCAGTGCGAGAAGGGCCCATGAGCAGTTCTTC. Its translation is CSARRAHEQFF.

This clonotype was detected ten times or more. The gene calls are TRBV6-5 and TRBJ1-2, with D maybe TRBD1 (5 bases). CDR1 is MNHEY and CDR2 is SVGAGI in the germline V gene. Between the trimmed V and J ends, which lost 6 bases and 4 bases, there was a span of 12 bases. The CDR3 has 13 residues. The CDR3 DNA is TGTGCCAGCAGCCGCACGGGGGGCTATGGCTACACCTTC. It specifies CASSRTGGYGYTF.

This clonotype was picked up many times. The J gene is TRBJ2-7, the V gene TRBV6-2 or TRBV6-3, with 10 bases that match TRBD1. Germline CDR1 MNHEY, CDR2 SVGEGT. The CDR3 runs to 14 residues. V lost 6 bases to trimming and J lost 7 bases; unmatched junction nucleotides: 9. CDR3 loop: CASSYPGQGSEQYF. In DNA, the CDR3 is TGTGCCAGCAGCTACCCGGGACAGGGGAGTGAGCAGTACTTC.

The table lists this clonotype with many counts. J is TRBJ1-5 and V is TRBV20-1; D ambiguous. Germline V gene sequence: CDR1 DFQATT, CDR2 SNEGSKA (reference sequence). The CDR3 contains 15 residues. V was shortened by 2 bases and J by 0 bases, with 11 bases between the two germline ends. DNA for the CDR3: TGCAGTGCTAGAAAGGGAGGACTTAGCAATCAGCCCCAGCATTTT. Its protein is CSARKGGLSNQPQHF.

This clonotype has a count of ten or more. The chain uses TRBV27 and TRBJ2-2; a possible D gene is TRBD2 (6 bases). This CDR3 spans 14 amino acids. The germline V gene encodes CDR1 MNHEY and CDR2 SMNVEV (reference sequence). V gave up 6 bases and J gave up 0 bases, with 8 bases separating them. In DNA, the CDR3 is TGTGCCAGCAGCTGGGGGGCGAACACCGGGGAGCTGTTTTTT. Residues: CASSWGANTGELFF.